Here is one TCR beta chain with its context. This record belongs to a study of blood T cells in healthy people across ages. It was with a sample-barcoded 5' primer and a J-beta primer mix that a second PCR of roughly 7 to 12 cycles was run. Carrying 12 random nucleotides, a template-switch adaptor labeled each individual cDNA molecule. TCRdb re-derived calls from the 5' RACE reads in MiXCR, one entry per CDR3 protein. The profile shows about 1.8 million distinct CDR3 sequences, about 50% of them singletons. With each sample, at least 5 micrograms of total RNA were extracted. Germline loops: CDR1 SGHTA, CDR2 FQGNSA. The V end lost 5 bases, the J end lost 3 bases, and 12 bases lay between the germline ends. This CDR3 comprises 14 residues.

The chain links TRBV7-2 to TRBJ2-3; D gene unclear. The sequencing sample was made of blood. The sequence derives from a middle-aged woman in good health. The CDR3 region has the DNA TGTGCCAGCAGCCCGTTTCAAGTAACAGATACGCAGTATTTT. Its translation: CASSPFQVTDTQYF. The full variable domain, with the rest looked up from reference TRBV7-2 and TRBJ2-3, is GAGVSQSPSNKVTEKGKDVELRCDPISGHTALYWYRQSLGQGLEFLIYFQGNSAPDKSGLPSDRFSAERTGGSVSTLTIQRTQQEDSAVYLCASSPFQVTDTQYFGPGTRLTVL.